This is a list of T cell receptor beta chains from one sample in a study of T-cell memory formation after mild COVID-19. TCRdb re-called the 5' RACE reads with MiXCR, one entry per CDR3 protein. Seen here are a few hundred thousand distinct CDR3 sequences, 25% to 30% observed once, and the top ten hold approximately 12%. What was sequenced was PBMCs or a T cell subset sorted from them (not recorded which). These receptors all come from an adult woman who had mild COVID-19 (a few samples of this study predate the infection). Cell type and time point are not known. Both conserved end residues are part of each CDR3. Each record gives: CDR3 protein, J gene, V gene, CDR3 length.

CDR3: CATSDRPEDTQYF
J: TRBJ2-3
V: TRBV24-1
length: 13

CDR3: CASSQDLSREWGPNIQYF
J: TRBJ2-4
V: TRBV4-3
length: 18

CDR3: CASSYSIVTGGKNTEAFF
J: TRBJ1-1
V: TRBV6-5
length: 18

CDR3: CASSPPRVGADTQYF
J: TRBJ2-3
V: TRBV4-1
length: 15

CDR3: CSAAGTGGFVETKNIQYF
J: TRBJ2-4
V: TRBV20-1
length: 18

CDR3: CASSLSITGTSVGDTQYF
J: TRBJ2-3
V: TRBV11-2
length: 18

CDR3: CASMRNTGELFF
J: TRBJ2-2
V: TRBV7-9
length: 12

CDR3: CASSTTGFRNEQYF
J: TRBJ2-7
V: TRBV12-3/TRBV12-4
length: 14

CDR3: CASSLMDRGGNQPQHF
J: TRBJ1-5
V: TRBV7-2
length: 16

CDR3: CASSLGGVGAFF
J: TRBJ1-1
V: TRBV7-6
length: 12

CDR3: CASSSDITLTMNTEAFF
J: TRBJ1-1
V: TRBV5-6
length: 17

CDR3: CASSQEKGHTYEQYF
J: TRBJ2-7
V: TRBV4-1
length: 15

CDR3: CATSDSGRPPYEQYF
J: TRBJ2-7
V: TRBV24-1
length: 15

CDR3: CASSLGGPSNQPQHF
J: TRBJ1-5
V: TRBV12-3/TRBV12-4
length: 15

CDR3: CASSPRRRRDRNGYTF
J: TRBJ1-2
V: TRBV6-5
length: 16

CDR3: CSACGRRGYEAFF
J: TRBJ1-1
V: TRBV29-1
length: 13

CDR3: CASSSPAGNYNEQFF
J: TRBJ2-1
V: TRBV6-5
length: 15

CDR3: CASSLGTHLNTDTQYF
J: TRBJ2-3
V: TRBV14
length: 16

CDR3: CATSSWRDTQYF
J: TRBJ2-3
V: TRBV24-1
length: 12

CDR3: CSVGRTSTDTQYF
J: TRBJ2-3
V: TRBV29-1
length: 13

CDR3: CASSPLRDRGNTGELFF
J: TRBJ2-2
V: TRBV18
length: 17

CDR3: CASSPNTLAENIQYF
J: TRBJ2-4
V: TRBV18
length: 15

CDR3: CASRKGYTDTQYF
J: TRBJ2-3
V: TRBV12-3/TRBV12-4
length: 13

CDR3: CASSSDRPGQPQHF
J: TRBJ1-5
V: TRBV7-9
length: 14

CDR3: CSAFTGGDSYNEQFF
J: TRBJ2-1
V: TRBV20-1
length: 15

CDR3: CASSLVYEKLFF
J: TRBJ1-4
V: TRBV11-2
length: 12

CDR3: CASSPRMGGPVFF
J: TRBJ2-1
V: TRBV7-9
length: 13

CDR3: CASSIYSGLGGNEQFF
J: TRBJ2-1
V: TRBV12-3/TRBV12-4
length: 16

CDR3: CASSPKMGNSPLHF
J: TRBJ1-6
V: TRBV18
length: 14

CDR3: CASSLASGGPSYEQYF
J: TRBJ2-7
V: TRBV5-1
length: 16

CDR3: CASRGNSYNSPLHF
J: TRBJ1-6
V: TRBV3-1
length: 14

CDR3: CASTGGNYGYTF
J: TRBJ1-2
V: TRBV6-6
length: 12

CDR3: CASSLFVGGRIGGAEAFF
J: TRBJ1-1
V: TRBV5-1
length: 18

CDR3: CASSLLAGGSFEYNEQFF
J: TRBJ2-1
V: TRBV12-3/TRBV12-4
length: 18

CDR3: CASSPLGPAGGYTEAFF
J: TRBJ1-1
V: TRBV19
length: 17

CDR3: CASSLTQAISGANVLTF
J: TRBJ2-6
V: TRBV7-3
length: 17

CDR3: CASSLEDLEVYEQYF
J: TRBJ2-7
V: TRBV5-5
length: 15

CDR3: CASGGTGYNEQFF
J: TRBJ2-1
V: TRBV12-3/TRBV12-4
length: 13

CDR3: CSATQETQYF
J: TRBJ2-5
V: TRBV20-1
length: 10

CDR3: CASSSPVAEAFF
J: TRBJ1-1
V: TRBV5-6
length: 12

CDR3: CASSPGLAGGISYEQYF
J: TRBJ2-7
V: TRBV6-5
length: 17

CDR3: CASIPDRAHEQYF
J: TRBJ2-7
V: TRBV12-3/TRBV12-4
length: 13

CDR3: CASTWDRGSYEQYF
J: TRBJ2-7
V: TRBV6-1
length: 14

CDR3: CSVRKGGPNTGELFF
J: TRBJ2-2
V: TRBV20-1
length: 15

CDR3: CASSSNAGTEFTGELFF
J: TRBJ2-2
V: TRBV7-9
length: 17

CDR3: CASSVGESYEQYF
J: TRBJ2-7
V: TRBV9
length: 13

CDR3: CASTLGGGNGYTF
J: TRBJ1-2
V: TRBV27
length: 13

CDR3: CASSYSRLDRGGHQETQYF
J: TRBJ2-5
V: TRBV6-5
length: 19

CDR3: CATSEAGGIETQYF
J: TRBJ2-5
V: TRBV24-1
length: 14

CDR3: CSVEGQTGSSYEQYF
J: TRBJ2-7
V: TRBV29-1
length: 15

CDR3: CAWRWTDTGELFF
J: TRBJ2-2
V: TRBV30
length: 13

CDR3: CASSLAEGPDTQYF
J: TRBJ2-3
V: TRBV5-1
length: 14

CDR3: CASTLAGIYNEQFF
J: TRBJ2-1
V: TRBV11-3
length: 14

CDR3: CATSSPAGFYTDTQYF
J: TRBJ2-3
V: TRBV24-1
length: 16